Following are 8 T cell receptor beta chains from one sample sequenced in a study of T-cell memory formation after mild COVID-19. TCRdb independently ran MiXCR on the 5' RACE reads; one entry per CDR3 protein. The sample records around 90,000 distinct CDR3 sequences, about 13% being singletons. The sample consisted of PBMCs or a T cell subset sorted from them (not recorded which). The source of these receptors is an adult woman who had mild COVID-19 (a few samples of this study predate the infection). Cell type and time point are not known.

V and J are TRBV23-1 and TRBJ2-6, with D unresolved. TRBV23-1 is noted as an ORF with a role that remains uncertain. The CDR3 spans 17 residues. V lost 0 bases and J lost 0, with 9 bases in between. The CDR3 loop reads CASSQSRRISGANVLTF. In DNA, the CDR3 is TGCGCCAGCAGTCAATCGCGACGGATCTCTGGGGCCAACGTCCTGACTTTC.

This clonotype was counted between two and nine times. The rearrangement joins TRBV7-8 to TRBJ1-1; 7 nucleotides align to TRBD1. The junction had 21 bases not matched to a gene; V was cut back by 2 bases and J by 6 bases. Germline CDR1 SGHVS, CDR2 FQNEAQ. CDR3 length: 19 amino acids. In DNA, the CDR3 is TGTGCCAGCAGCTTAAATGGGTTCAGACAGGGAGGGAATCGCGCTGAAGCTTTCTTT. Translated: CASSLNGFRQGGNRAEAFF.

This clonotype was seen more than once but under ten times. This rearrangement joins TRBV5-1 to TRBJ2-1, with D unclear. CDR3 length: 14 residues. Trimming stripped 0 bases from V and 2 bases from J, with 6 bases between. Germline CDR1 SGHRS, CDR2 YFSETQ. The CDR3 loop is CASSLEATYNEQFF. Written as DNA, the CDR3 is TGCGCCAGCAGCTTGGAGGCTACCTACAATGAGCAGTTCTTC.

This clonotype was seen at least ten times. In DNA form, the CDR3 reads TGCGCCAGCAGCCTAATCAGGGGAGATACGCAGTATTTT. Its translation: CASSLIRGDTQYF. The genes are TRBV4-3 and TRBJ2-3, with D perhaps TRBD1 (6 bases). The CDR3 totals 13 residues. Germline V gene lookup returns CDR1 LGHNA and CDR2 YSLEER. V lost 4 bases and J 5 bases, leaving 10 bases between the germline ends.

The chain recombines TRBV27 with TRBJ2-5, with D perhaps assigned TRBD1 or TRBD2 (5 bases each). Trimming left V 4 bases short and J 0 bases short, with 12 bases between. This CDR3 comprises 15 residues. Germline V gene lookup returns CDR1 MNHEY and CDR2 SMNVEV (reference sequence). Here the CDR3 reads CASSSGTRYQETQYF. In nucleotides, the CDR3 is TGTGCCAGCAGTTCCGGGACCCGGTACCAAGAGACCCAGTACTTC.

The table lists this clonotype with a few counts. The rearrangement joins TRBV7-9 to TRBJ2-3; the match to TRBD2 covers 7 bases. Trimming cost V 4 bases and J 1 base; bases outside gene matches: 8. The CDR3 consists of 16 residues. Germline V gene lookup returns CDR1 SEHNR and CDR2 FQNEAQ (reference sequence). The CDR3 DNA is TGTGCCAGCAGCTCCTTGACTAGCCTACGCACAGATACGCAGTATTTT. Translated: CASSSLTSLRTDTQYF.

This clonotype was seen more than once but under ten times. V and J are TRBV15 and TRBJ2-1, with 8 nucleotides matching TRBD2. Germline-derived CDR1 and CDR2 are LNHNV and YYDKDF (reference sequence). This CDR3 contains 20 residues. J lost 14 bases, V lost 3 bases, and 30 bases had no gene match. Written as DNA, the CDR3 is TGTGCCACCAGCAGCGGGGGGGGCGCCCACGCAGGACTAGCCACCGGGATCGAGTTCTTC. It specifies CATSSGGGAHAGLATGIEFF.

This clonotype has more than one count but fewer than ten. The chain has TRBV6-5 and TRBJ1-5; 10 bases line up with TRBD1. In germline, CDR1 is MNHEY, CDR2 SVGAGI. The CDR3 contains 18 residues. V was pared by 7 bases and J by 0 bases, with 12 bases of the junction left unmatched. The CDR3 loop reads CASTKTGTGEYSNQPQHF. CDR3 DNA sequence: TGTGCCAGCACCAAAACCGGGACAGGGGAATATAGCAATCAGCCCCAGCATTTT.